Below are 4 T cell receptor beta chains sequenced from a single sample in a study of post-analysis software for immune sequencing data. Their specific antigens are unknown. General observations from the study: Relative to controls, patients had about five TRBV segments at higher frequency, with TRBV5-6, TRBV5-1 and TRBV20-1 among these.

Prepared TCR beta cDNA libraries contained unique molecular identifiers. TCRdb reprocessed the PCR reads via MiXCR and lists one record per CDR3 protein. The repertoire holds roughly 580,000 distinct CDR3 sequences, with about 44% as singletons. The source material was blood. These receptors were obtained from a girl aged 10 to 17 with multiple sclerosis.

The rearrangement links TRBV20-1 to TRBJ2-5; D is undetermined. The CDR3 loop spans 11 amino acids. Germline CDR1 DFQATT, CDR2 SNEGSKA (reference sequence). V lost 7 bases, J lost 2 bases, and 8 bases lay in between. CDR3 in amino acids: CSVDEQETQYF. CDR3 nucleotides: TGCAGTGTGGACGAGCAAGAGACCCAGTACTTC.

This chain's CDR3 is CASSSEVIYGYTF. Written as DNA, the CDR3 is TGCGCCAGCAGCTCTGAGGTGATCTATGGCTACACCTTC. The rearrangement joins TRBV5-1 to TRBJ1-2; D remains unclear. The CDR3 runs 13 residues. CDR1 and CDR2 (germline): SGHRS, YFSETQ. The V gene lost 3 bases and the J gene lost 4 bases, with 10 bases spanning the gap.

The chain's CDR3 is CASSPKGDEQYF. CDR3 nucleotides: TGTGCCAGCAGCCCCAAAGGGGACGAGCAGTACTTC. The chain employs TRBV7-9 and TRBJ2-7; tentative D call: TRBD1 (5 bases). This CDR3 is 12 amino acids long. Germline CDR1 reads SEHNR; CDR2 reads FQNEAQ (reference sequence). V was cut by 5 bases and J by 5 bases, with 10 bases left in between. The full variable domain, with the rest looked up from reference TRBV7-9 and TRBJ2-7, is DTGVSQNPRHKITKRGQNVTFRCDPISEHNRLYWYRQTLGQGPEFLTYFQNEAQLEKSRLLSDRFSAERPKGSFSTLEIQRTEQGDSAMYLCASSPKGDEQYFGPGTRLTVT.

The chain recombines TRBV12-3 or TRBV12-4 with TRBJ2-2; 7 bases line up with TRBD2. This CDR3 is 15 amino acids long. The J segment lost 0 bases and the V segment lost 3 bases, leaving 1 base of the junction unmatched. The CDR3 nucleotides read TGTGCCAGCAGTTTGACTAGCCCGAACACCGGGGAGCTGTTTTTT. As protein: CASSLTSPNTGELFF.